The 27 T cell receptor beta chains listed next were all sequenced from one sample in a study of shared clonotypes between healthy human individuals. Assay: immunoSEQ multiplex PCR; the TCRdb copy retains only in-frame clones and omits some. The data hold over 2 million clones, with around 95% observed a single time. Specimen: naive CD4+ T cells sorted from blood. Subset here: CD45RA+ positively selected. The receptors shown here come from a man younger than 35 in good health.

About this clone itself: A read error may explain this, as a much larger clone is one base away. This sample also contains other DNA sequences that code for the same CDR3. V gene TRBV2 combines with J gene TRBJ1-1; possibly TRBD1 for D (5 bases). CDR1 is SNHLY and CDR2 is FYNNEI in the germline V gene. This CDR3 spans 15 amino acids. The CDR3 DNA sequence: TGTGCCAGCAGCTTTGAGACAGCGATGAACACTGAAGCCTTCTTT. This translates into CASSFETAMNTEAFF. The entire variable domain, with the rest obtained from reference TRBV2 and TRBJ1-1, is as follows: EPEVTQTPSHQVTQMGQEVILRCVPISNHLYFYWYRQILGQKVEFLVSFYNNEISEKSEIFDDQFSVERPDGSNFTLKIRSTKLEDSAMYFCASSFETAMNTEAFFGQGTRLTVV.

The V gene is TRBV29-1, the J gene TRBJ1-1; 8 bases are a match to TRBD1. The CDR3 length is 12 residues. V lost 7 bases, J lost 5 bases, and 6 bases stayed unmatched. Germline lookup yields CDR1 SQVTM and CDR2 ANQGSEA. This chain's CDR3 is CSADRGQTEAFF. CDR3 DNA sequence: TGCAGCGCCGACAGGGGACAGACTGAAGCTTTCTTT.

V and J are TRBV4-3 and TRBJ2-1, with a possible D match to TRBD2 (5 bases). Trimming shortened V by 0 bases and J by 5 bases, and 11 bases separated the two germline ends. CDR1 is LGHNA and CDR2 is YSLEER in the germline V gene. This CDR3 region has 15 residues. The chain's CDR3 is CASSQEATKHNEQFF. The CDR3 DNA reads TGCGCCAGCAGCCAAGAGGCGACTAAACACAATGAGCAGTTCTTC.

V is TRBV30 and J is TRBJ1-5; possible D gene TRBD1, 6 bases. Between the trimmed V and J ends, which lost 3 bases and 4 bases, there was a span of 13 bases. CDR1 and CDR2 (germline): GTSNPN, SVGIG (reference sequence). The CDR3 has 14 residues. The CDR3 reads CAWRKGVGNQPQHF. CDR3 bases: TGTGCCTGGAGAAAGGGGGTTGGGAATCAGCCCCAGCATTTT.

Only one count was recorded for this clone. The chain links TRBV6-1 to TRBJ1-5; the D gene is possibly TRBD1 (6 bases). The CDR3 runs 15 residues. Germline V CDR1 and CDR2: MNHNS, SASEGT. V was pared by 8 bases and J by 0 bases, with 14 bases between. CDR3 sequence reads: CASYTGTLSNQPQHF. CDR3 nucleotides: TGTGCCAGCTATACTGGGACACTTAGCAATCAGCCCCAGCATTTT.

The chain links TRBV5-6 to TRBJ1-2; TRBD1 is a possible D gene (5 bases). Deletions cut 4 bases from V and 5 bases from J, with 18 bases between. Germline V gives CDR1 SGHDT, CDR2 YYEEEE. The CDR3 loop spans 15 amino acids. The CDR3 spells CASSQLSLDTYGYTF. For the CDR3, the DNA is TGTGCCAGCAGCCAATTATCCCTGGACACTTATGGCTACACCTTC.

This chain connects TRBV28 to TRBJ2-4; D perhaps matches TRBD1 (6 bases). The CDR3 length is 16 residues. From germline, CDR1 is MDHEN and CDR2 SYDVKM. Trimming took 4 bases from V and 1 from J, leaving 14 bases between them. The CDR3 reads CASSSPNRAAKNIQYF. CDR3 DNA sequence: TGTGCCAGCAGTTCCCCCAACAGGGCGGCCAAAAACATTCAGTACTTC.

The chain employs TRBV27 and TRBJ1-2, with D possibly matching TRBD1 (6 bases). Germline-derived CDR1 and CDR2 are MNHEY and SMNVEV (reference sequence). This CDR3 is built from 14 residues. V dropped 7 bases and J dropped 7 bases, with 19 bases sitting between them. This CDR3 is CASNPQGRWGGYTF. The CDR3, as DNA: TGTGCCAGCAACCCACAGGGACGTTGGGGTGGCTACACCTTC.

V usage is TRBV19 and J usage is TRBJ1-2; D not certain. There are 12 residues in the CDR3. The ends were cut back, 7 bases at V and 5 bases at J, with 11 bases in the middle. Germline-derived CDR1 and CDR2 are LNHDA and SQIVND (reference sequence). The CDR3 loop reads CASTVDGYGYTF. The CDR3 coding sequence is TGTGCCAGTACCGTGGACGGGTATGGCTACACCTTC.

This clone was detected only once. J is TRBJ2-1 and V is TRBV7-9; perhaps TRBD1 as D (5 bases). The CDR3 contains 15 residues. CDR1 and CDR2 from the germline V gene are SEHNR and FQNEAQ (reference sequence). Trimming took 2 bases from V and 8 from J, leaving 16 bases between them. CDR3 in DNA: TGTGCCAGCAGCTTATTTGACAGTCGATCTTATGAGCAGTTCTTC. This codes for CASSLFDSRSYEQFF.

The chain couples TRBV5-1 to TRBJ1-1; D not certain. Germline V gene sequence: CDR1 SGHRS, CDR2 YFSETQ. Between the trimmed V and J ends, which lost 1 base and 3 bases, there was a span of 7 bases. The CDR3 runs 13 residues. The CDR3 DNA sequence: TGCGCCAGCAGCTTGAACGTAGACACTGAAGCTTTCTTT. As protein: CASSLNVDTEAFF.

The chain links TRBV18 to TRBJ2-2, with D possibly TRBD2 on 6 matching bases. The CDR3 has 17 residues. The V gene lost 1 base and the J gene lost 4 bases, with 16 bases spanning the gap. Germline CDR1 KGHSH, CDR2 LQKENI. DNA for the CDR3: TGTGCCAGCTCACCACGGACGACGGGAGTAGTCACCGGGGAGCTGTTTTTT. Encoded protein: CASSPRTTGVVTGELFF. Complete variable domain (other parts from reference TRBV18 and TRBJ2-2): NAGVMQNPRHLVRRRGQEARLRCSPMKGHSHVYWYRQLPEEGLKFMVYLQKENIIDESGMPKERFSAEFPKEGPSILRIQQVVRGDSAAYFCASSPRTTGVVTGELFFGEGSRLTVL.

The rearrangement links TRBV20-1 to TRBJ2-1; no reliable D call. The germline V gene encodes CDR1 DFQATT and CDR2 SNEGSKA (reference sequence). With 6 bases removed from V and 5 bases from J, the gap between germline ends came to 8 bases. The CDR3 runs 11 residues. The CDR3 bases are TGCAGTGCGCGACGGGACAATGAGCAGTTCTTC. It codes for CSARRDNEQFF.

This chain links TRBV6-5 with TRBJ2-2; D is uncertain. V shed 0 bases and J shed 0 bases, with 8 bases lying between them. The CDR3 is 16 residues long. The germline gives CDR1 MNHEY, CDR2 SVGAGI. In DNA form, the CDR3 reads TGTGCCAGCAGTTACTCGCAGGTGGCGAACACCGGGGAGCTGTTTTTT. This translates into CASSYSQVANTGELFF.

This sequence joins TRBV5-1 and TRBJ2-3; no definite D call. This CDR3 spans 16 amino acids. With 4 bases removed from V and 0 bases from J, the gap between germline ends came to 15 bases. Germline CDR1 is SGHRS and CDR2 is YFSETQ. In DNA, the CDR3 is TGCGCCAGCAGCCGCGGAGTTCTTGATAGCACAGATACGCAGTATTTT. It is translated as CASSRGVLDSTDTQYF.

CDR3: CASRFFGEQYF. The CDR3 DNA is TGTGCCAGCCGCTTCTTCGGGGAGCAGTACTTC. The chain links TRBV6-5 to TRBJ2-7; D unclear. Germline V gives CDR1 MNHEY, CDR2 SVGAGI. Trimming cost V 8 bases and J 7 bases, with 12 bases left between them. This CDR3 region has 11 residues.

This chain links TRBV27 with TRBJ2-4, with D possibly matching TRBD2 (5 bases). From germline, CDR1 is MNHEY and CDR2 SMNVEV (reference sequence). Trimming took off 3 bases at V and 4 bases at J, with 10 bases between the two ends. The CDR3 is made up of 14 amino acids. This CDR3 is CASSLWRSKNIQYF. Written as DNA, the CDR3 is TGTGCCAGCAGTTTGTGGAGGTCTAAAAACATTCAGTACTTC.

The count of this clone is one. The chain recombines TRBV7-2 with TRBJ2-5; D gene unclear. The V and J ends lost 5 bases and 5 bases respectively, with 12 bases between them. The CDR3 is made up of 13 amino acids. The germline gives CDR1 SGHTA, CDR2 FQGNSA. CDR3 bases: TGTGCCAGCAGCCCCCGCGTTTCGGAGACCCAGTACTTC. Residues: CASSPRVSETQYF. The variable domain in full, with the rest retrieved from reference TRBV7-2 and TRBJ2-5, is GAGVSQSPSNKVTEKGKDVELRCDPISGHTALYWYRQSLGQGLEFLIYFQGNSAPDKSGLPSDRFSAERTGGSVSTLTIQRTQQEDSAVYLCASSPRVSETQYFGPGTRLLVL.

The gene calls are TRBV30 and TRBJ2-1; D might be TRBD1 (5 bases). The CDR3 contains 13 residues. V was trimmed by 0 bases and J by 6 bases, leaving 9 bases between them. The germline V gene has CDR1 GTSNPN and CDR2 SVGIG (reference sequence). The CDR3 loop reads CAWSVDSSNEQFF. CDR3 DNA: TGTGCCTGGAGTGTCGACAGTTCCAATGAGCAGTTCTTC. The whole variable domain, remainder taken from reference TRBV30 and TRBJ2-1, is SQTIHQWPATLVQPVGSPLSLECTVEGTSNPNLYWYRQAAGRGLQLLFYSVGIGQISSEVPQNLSASRPQDRQFILSSKKLLLSDSGFYLCAWSVDSSNEQFFGPGTRLTVL.

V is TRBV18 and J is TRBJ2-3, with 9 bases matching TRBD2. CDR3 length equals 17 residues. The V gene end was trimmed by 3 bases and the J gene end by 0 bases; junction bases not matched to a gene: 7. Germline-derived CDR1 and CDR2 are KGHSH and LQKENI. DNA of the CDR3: TGTGCCAGCTCACCTTGGAGCGGGAGGCCTAGCACAGATACGCAGTATTTT. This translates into CASSPWSGRPSTDTQYF.

CDR3 nucleotides: TGTGCCAGCAGCTTGAGTCTCGGACGGACAGATACGCAGTATTTT. Translation gives CASSLSLGRTDTQYF. This rearrangement joins TRBV5-4 to TRBJ2-3; D not certain. The CDR3 is made up of 15 amino acids. Germline lookup yields CDR1 SGHNT and CDR2 YYREEE (reference sequence). Trimming removed 1 base from V and 3 bases from J, with 12 bases in between.

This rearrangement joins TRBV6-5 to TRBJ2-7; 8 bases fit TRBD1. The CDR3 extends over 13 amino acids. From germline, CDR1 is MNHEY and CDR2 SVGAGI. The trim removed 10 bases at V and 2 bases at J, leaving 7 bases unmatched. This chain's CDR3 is CATRQGPTYEQYF. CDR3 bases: TGTGCCACCCGACAGGGGCCGACCTACGAGCAGTACTTC.

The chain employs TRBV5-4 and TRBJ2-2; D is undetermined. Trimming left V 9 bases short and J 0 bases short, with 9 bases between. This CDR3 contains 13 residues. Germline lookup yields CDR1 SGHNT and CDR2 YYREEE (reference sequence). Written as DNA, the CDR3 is TGTGCCATACGATCTTCGAACACCGGGGAGCTGTTTTTT. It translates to CAIRSSNTGELFF.

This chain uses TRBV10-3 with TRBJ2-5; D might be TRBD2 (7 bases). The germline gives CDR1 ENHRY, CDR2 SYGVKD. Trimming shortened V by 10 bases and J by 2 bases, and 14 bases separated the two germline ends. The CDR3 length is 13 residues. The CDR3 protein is CATRGALQETQYF. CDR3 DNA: TGTGCCACTCGGGGGGCCTTACAAGAGACCCAGTACTTC.

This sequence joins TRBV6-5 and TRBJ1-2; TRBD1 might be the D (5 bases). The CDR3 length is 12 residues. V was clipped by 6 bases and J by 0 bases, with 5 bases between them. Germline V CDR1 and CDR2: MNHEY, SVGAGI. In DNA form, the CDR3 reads TGTGCCAGCAGGACAGCTAACTATGGCTACACCTTC. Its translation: CASRTANYGYTF.

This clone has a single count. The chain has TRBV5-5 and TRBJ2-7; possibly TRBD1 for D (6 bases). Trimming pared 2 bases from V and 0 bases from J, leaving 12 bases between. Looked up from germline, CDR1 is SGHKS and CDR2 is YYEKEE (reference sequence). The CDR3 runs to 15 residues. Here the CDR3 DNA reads TGTGCCAGCAGCTTCGGATGGGACAACTCCTACGAGCAGTACTTC. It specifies CASSFGWDNSYEQYF. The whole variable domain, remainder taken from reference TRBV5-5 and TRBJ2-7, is DAGVTQSPTHLIKTRGQQVTLRCSPISGHKSVSWYQQVLGQGPQFIFQYYEKEERGRGNFPDRFSARQFPNYSSELNVNALLLGDSALYLCASSFGWDNSYEQYFGPGTRLTVT.

The CDR3 spells CASSPGGAVVTQYF. DNA for the CDR3: TGTGCCAGCAGCCCCGGGGGGGCGGTAGTTACGCAGTATTTT. The J gene is TRBJ2-3, the V gene TRBV7-9; 8 nucleotides agree with TRBD2. Trimming took 5 bases from V and 8 from J; bases not matched to a gene: 9. Per germline, CDR1 SEHNR and CDR2 FQNEAQ (reference sequence). This CDR3 is built from 14 residues.